This passage covers 8 T cell receptor beta chains from one sample sequenced in a study of cytomegalovirus exposure and HLA in healthy donors. The PCR employed 60 Vbeta primers together with 13 Jbeta primers. Data came from immunoSEQ multiplex PCR; TCRdb stores just in-frame clones and leaves some out. This sample has roughly 63,000 clones, with approximately 75% found just once. Material: PBMCs. Every receptor here comes from a man aged 45-65 years in good health and CMV-seropositive.

This chain connects TRBV5-1 to TRBJ2-7, with TRBD1 identical over 10 bases. CDR1 SGHRS and CDR2 YFSETQ come from the germline V gene. The V and J ends lost 4 bases and 7 bases, in that order; junction bases with no gene match: 5. The length of the CDR3 is 13 residues. CDR3 sequence reads: CASSLRTGGEQYF. The CDR3 coding sequence is TGCGCCAGCAGCCTTCGGACAGGGGGGGAGCAGTACTTC.

This clone is a singleton in its sample. This chain joins TRBV18 and TRBJ2-7, with 12 nucleotides matching TRBD2. Germline V gene lookup returns CDR1 KGHSH and CDR2 LQKENI. This CDR3 comprises 17 residues. V gave up 6 bases and J gave up 5 bases; unmatched junction bases: 14. This chain's CDR3 is CASSLMEPGLAGHEQYF. CDR3 DNA sequence: TGTGCCAGCTCGCTTATGGAACCGGGACTAGCGGGCCACGAGCAGTACTTC. Combining the CDR3 with reference TRBV18 and TRBJ2-7 gives the whole variable domain NAGVMQNPRHLVRRRGQEARLRCSPMKGHSHVYWYRQLPEEGLKFMVYLQKENIIDESGMPKERFSAEFPKEGPSILRIQQVVRGDSAAYFCASSLMEPGLAGHEQYFGPGTRLTVT.

This clone was seen just once. Since the CDR3 does not end with the conserved phenylalanine or tryptophan, this likely comes from a read error. The DNA is left out, because the CDR3 cannot be placed on it with certainty; the CDR3 is given as TCRdb lists it. The chain employs TRBV30 and TRBJ1-1; TRBD1, the table's D call, was not compared with the DNA. The CDR3 has 12 residues if both end residues are counted. Looked up from germline, CDR1 is GTSNPN and CDR2 is SVGIG (reference sequence). CDR3 sequence reads: CAWSRGETGGRV.

J is TRBJ2-7 and V is TRBV7-2; TRBD2 matches at 12 bases. The CDR3 loop spans 16 amino acids. Germline trimming cut 1 base from V and 4 bases from J; bases unmatched to any gene: 5. Germline V gives CDR1 SGHTA, CDR2 FQGNSA. The CDR3 sequence: CASSLVGTSGQYEQYF. As DNA, the CDR3 is TGTGCCAGCAGCTTAGTCGGGACTAGCGGGCAATACGAGCAGTACTTC.

The chain uses TRBV11-2 and TRBJ1-1, with D unclear. The germline V and J ends were trimmed by 1 base and 6 bases, with 9 bases remaining between them. Germline CDR1 is SGHAT and CDR2 is FQNNGV. The CDR3 spans 13 residues. As DNA, the CDR3 is TGTGCCAGCAGCTTAGCCTTTTTAGCTGAAGCTTTCTTT. Residues: CASSLAFLAEAFF.

The sample holds a few counts of this clone. The chain uses TRBV29-1 and TRBJ2-2; 8 bases agree with TRBD2. The CDR3 sequence is 16 residues long. Germline CDR1 and CDR2: SQVTM and ANQGSEA. V gave up 6 bases and J gave up 2 bases; unmatched junction bases: 11. The CDR3 spells CSVRRGDGRNTGELFF. The CDR3 DNA sequence: TGCAGCGTCCGGCGGGGGGACGGACGAAACACCGGGGAGCTGTTTTTT.

V and J are TRBV2 and TRBJ1-6, with TRBD1 identical over 10 bases. The V gene end was trimmed by 3 bases and the J gene end by 9 bases; junction bases not matched to a gene: 5. Germline loops: CDR1 SNHLY, CDR2 FYNNEI. This CDR3 is 15 amino acids long. CDR3 residues: CASSEWTGGSSPLHF. For the CDR3, the DNA is TGTGCCAGCAGTGAGTGGACAGGGGGTAGTTCACCCCTCCACTTT.

This clone came up a few times. The J gene is TRBJ1-1, the V gene TRBV7-2; D gene unclear. Germline V CDR1 and CDR2: SGHTA, FQGNSA. With 2 bases removed from V and 1 base from J, the gap between germline ends came to 11 bases. This CDR3 has 15 residues. The CDR3 coding sequence is TGTGCCAGCAGCTTACGCTGGTCAGGGAACACTGAAGCTTTCTTT. Protein product: CASSLRWSGNTEAFF.